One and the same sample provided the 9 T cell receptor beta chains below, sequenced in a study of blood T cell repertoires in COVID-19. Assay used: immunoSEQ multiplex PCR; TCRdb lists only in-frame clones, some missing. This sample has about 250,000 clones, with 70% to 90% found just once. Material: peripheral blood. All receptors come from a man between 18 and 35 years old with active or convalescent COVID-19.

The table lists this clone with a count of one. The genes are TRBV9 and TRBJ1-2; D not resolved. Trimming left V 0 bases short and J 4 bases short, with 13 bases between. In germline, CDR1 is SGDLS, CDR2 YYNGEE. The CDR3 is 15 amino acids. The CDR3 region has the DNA TGTGCCAGCAGCGTAGGTTCGCAGGCCCTCTATGGCTACACCTTC. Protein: CASSVGSQALYGYTF.

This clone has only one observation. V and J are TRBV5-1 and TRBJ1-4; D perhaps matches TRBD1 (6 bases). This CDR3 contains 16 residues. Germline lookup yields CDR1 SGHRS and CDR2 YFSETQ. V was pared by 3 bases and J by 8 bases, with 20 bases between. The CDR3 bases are TGCGCCAGCAGCTGGGGGCAGACACGGCAAAGGGAAAAACTGTTTTTT. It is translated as CASSWGQTRQREKLFF.

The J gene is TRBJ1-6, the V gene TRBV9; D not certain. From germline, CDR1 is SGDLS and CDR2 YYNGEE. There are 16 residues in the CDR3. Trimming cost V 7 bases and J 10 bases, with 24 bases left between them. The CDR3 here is CASAKEGLLPGSPLHF. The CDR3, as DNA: TGTGCCAGCGCCAAGGAGGGCCTTCTCCCTGGGTCACCCCTCCACTTT.

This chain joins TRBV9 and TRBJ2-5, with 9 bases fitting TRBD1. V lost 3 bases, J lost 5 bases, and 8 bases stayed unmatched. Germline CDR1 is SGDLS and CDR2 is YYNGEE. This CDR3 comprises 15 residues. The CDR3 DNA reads TGTGCCAGCAGCGCATCAACAGGGGGCCGTGAGACCCAGTACTTC. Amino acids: CASSASTGGRETQYF.

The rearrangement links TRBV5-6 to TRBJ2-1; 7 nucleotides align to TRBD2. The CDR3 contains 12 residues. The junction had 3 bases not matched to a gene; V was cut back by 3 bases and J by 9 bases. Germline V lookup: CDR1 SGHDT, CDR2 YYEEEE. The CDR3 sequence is CASSWTRVEQFF. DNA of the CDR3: TGTGCCAGCAGCTGGACTAGGGTTGAGCAGTTCTTC.

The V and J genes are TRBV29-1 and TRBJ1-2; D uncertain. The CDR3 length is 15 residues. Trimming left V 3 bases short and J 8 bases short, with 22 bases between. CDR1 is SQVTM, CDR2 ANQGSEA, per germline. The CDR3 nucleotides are TGCAGCGTTGAGGCTTCCCGGACTCACCTAAGGGGCTACACCTTC. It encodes CSVEASRTHLRGYTF.

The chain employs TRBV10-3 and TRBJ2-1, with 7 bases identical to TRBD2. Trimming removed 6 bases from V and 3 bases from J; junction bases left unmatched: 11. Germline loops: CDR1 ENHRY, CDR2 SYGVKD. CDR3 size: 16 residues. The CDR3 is CAISSELADHYNEQFF. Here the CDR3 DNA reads TGTGCCATCAGCTCCGAGCTAGCGGACCACTACAATGAGCAGTTCTTC.

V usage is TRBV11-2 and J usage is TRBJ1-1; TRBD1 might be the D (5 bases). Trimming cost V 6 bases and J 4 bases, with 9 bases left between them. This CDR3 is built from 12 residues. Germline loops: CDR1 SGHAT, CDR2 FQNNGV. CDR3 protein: CASRAGGTEAFF. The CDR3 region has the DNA TGTGCCAGCAGGGCCGGGGGCACTGAAGCTTTCTTT.

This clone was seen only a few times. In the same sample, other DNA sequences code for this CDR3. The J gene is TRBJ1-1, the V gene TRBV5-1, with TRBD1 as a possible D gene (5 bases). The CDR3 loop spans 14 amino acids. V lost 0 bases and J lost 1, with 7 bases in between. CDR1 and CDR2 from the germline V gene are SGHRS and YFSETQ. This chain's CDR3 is CASSLAGGNTEAFF. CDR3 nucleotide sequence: TGCGCCAGCAGCTTGGCGGGGGGGAACACTGAAGCTTTCTTT.